These 17 T cell receptor beta chains came from one sample sequenced in a study of cytomegalovirus exposure and HLA in healthy donors. Primers for the PCR totalled 60 Vbeta and 13 Jbeta. Clones were read by immunoSEQ multiplex PCR, and TCRdb kept only the in-frame ones, dropping some. The table shows more than 80,000 clones, with approximately 80% occurring only once. The specimen sequenced was PBMCs. The receptors shown here come from a woman in her 40s in good health and CMV-seropositive.

The gene calls are TRBV27 and TRBJ2-3; D is possibly TRBD2 (6 bases). The germline V gene encodes CDR1 MNHEY and CDR2 SMNVEV (reference sequence). The ends were cut back, 3 bases at V and 0 bases at J, with 16 bases in the middle. This CDR3 is 17 amino acids long. CDR3 DNA: TGTGCCAGCAGTTTCCGGGACTCTCCAACTAGCACAGATACGCAGTATTTT. It specifies CASSFRDSPTSTDTQYF.

This chain links TRBV9 with TRBJ2-5; D remains ambiguous. Germline CDR1 is SGDLS and CDR2 is YYNGEE. This CDR3 has 15 amino acids. V was cut by 1 base and J by 1 base, with 11 bases left in between. The CDR3 region is CASSVTVNSQETQYF. For the CDR3, the DNA is TGTGCCAGCAGCGTAACGGTGAATAGCCAAGAGACCCAGTACTTC.

This clone has a single count. The chain has TRBV29-1 and TRBJ2-7; 11 nucleotides match TRBD2. The CDR3 extends over 15 amino acids. Per the germline V gene, CDR1 is SQVTM and CDR2 is ANQGSEA. V lost 2 bases, J lost 2 bases, and 5 bases stayed unmatched. CDR3 coding DNA: TGCAGCGTTGAAAAGAAGACTAGCGGGACCTACGAGCAGTACTTC. Translating it yields CSVEKKTSGTYEQYF.

This rearrangement joins TRBV6-1 to TRBJ2-2; 9 bases fit TRBD2. J gave up 4 bases and V 2 bases, and 5 bases lay outside the gene matches. From germline, CDR1 is MNHNS and CDR2 SASEGT. This CDR3 is 16 amino acids long. The CDR3 is CASSEFLAGFTGELFF. The CDR3 coding sequence is TGTGCCAGCAGTGAATTTCTAGCGGGATTCACCGGGGAGCTGTTTTTT.

This sequence joins TRBV7-9 and TRBJ2-3; 8 bases align to TRBD1. Germline trimming cut 5 bases from V and 3 bases from J; bases unmatched to any gene: 13. This CDR3 is 17 amino acids long. Germline loops: CDR1 SEHNR, CDR2 FQNEAQ (reference sequence). The CDR3 sequence is CASSPGDRGSATDTQYF. The CDR3 DNA follows: TGTGCCAGCAGCCCCGGAGACAGGGGAAGCGCAACAGATACGCAGTATTTT.

V and J are TRBV7-9 and TRBJ1-4; possibly TRBD1 for D (5 bases). This CDR3 is 17 amino acids long. V lost 4 bases and J lost 0, with 15 bases in between. Germline V gene sequence: CDR1 SEHNR, CDR2 FQNEAQ (reference sequence). CDR3 amino acids: CASSSPGTDATNEKLFF. CDR3 nucleotide sequence: TGTGCCAGCAGCTCGCCCGGGACTGATGCAACTAATGAAAAACTGTTTTTT.

V and J are TRBV7-6 and TRBJ2-1, with 15 bases that match TRBD2. Germline-derived CDR1 and CDR2 are SGHVS and FNYEAQ. The junction had 2 bases not matched to a gene; V was cut back by 1 base and J by 7 bases. CDR3 length: 16 amino acids. CDR3 sequence: CASSLVGLAGGNEQFF. CDR3 nucleotide sequence: TGTGCCAGCAGCTTAGTGGGACTAGCGGGAGGAAATGAGCAGTTCTTC. The complete variable domain, with remaining parts taken from reference TRBV7-6 and TRBJ2-1, reads GAGVSQSPRYKVTKRGQDVALRCDPISGHVSLYWYRQALGQGPEFLTYFNYEAQQDKSGLPNDRFSAERPEGSISTLTIQRTEQRDSAMYRCASSLVGLAGGNEQFFGPGTRLTVL.

This sequence joins TRBV6-5 and TRBJ1-2; 10 nucleotides line up with TRBD1. V dropped 2 bases and J dropped 5; count of bases not matched to a gene: 5. The CDR3 covers 15 residues. Germline CDR1 and CDR2: MNHEY and SVGAGI. The CDR3 DNA reads TGTGCCAGCAGTTACGGGACAGGGGTTTCATATGGCTACACCTTC. It is translated as CASSYGTGVSYGYTF.

The chain recombines TRBV2 with TRBJ1-5, with D possibly matching TRBD1 (6 bases). Between the trimmed V and J ends, which lost 6 bases and 0 bases, there was a span of 15 bases. In germline, CDR1 is SNHLY, CDR2 FYNNEI. The CDR3 totals 16 residues. This CDR3 is CASSPGTTYSNQPQHF. CDR3 coding DNA: TGTGCCAGCAGCCCCGGGACAACGTATAGCAATCAGCCCCAGCATTTT.

This clone came up a few times. J is TRBJ2-7 and V is TRBV25-1; 9 bases align to TRBD1. The CDR3 extends over 17 amino acids. CDR1 and CDR2 (germline): MGHDK, SYGVNS. V lost 3 bases to trimming and J lost 0 bases; unmatched junction nucleotides: 9. CDR3 nucleotides: TGTGCCAGCAGTGAGGGGGTAGGGGACAGGGACTCCTACGAGCAGTACTTC. Translating it yields CASSEGVGDRDSYEQYF.

This chain connects TRBV4-2 to TRBJ2-4; 7 bases are shared with TRBD1. The germline gives CDR1 LGHNA, CDR2 YNFKEQ. V dropped 1 base and J dropped 1; count of bases not matched to a gene: 4. CDR3 length equals 16 residues. The CDR3 loop is CASSQVGGDAKNIQYF. Here the CDR3 DNA reads TGTGCCAGCAGCCAAGTAGGGGGCGATGCCAAAAACATTCAGTACTTC.

V gene TRBV6-5 combines with J gene TRBJ2-1; D gene unclear. This CDR3 contains 14 residues. Trimming took off 7 bases at V and 2 bases at J, with 12 bases between the two ends. Germline V CDR1 and CDR2: MNHEY, SVGAGI. For the CDR3, the DNA is TGTGCCAGCACCCCTAAAGATCCCTACAATGAGCAGTTCTTC. The encoded protein is CASTPKDPYNEQFF.

The V call is TRBV18, the J call TRBJ2-6; D unresolved. The length of the CDR3 is 15 residues. V shed 3 bases and J shed 1 base, with 7 bases lying between them. Germline CDR1 KGHSH, CDR2 LQKENI. This chain's CDR3 is CASSPLESGANVLTF. CDR3 sequence (DNA): TGTGCCAGCTCACCCCTAGAATCTGGGGCCAACGTCCTGACTTTC.

CDR3 in DNA: TGTGCCTGGAGTCTCGGACAGGGGGCGATCGCCGAAAAACTGTTTTTT. Protein sequence: CAWSLGQGAIAEKLFF. The genes are TRBV30 and TRBJ1-4, with 11 bases matching TRBD1. In germline, CDR1 is GTSNPN, CDR2 SVGIG (reference sequence). Trimming cost V 2 bases and J 8 bases; bases outside gene matches: 10. The CDR3 sequence is 16 residues long.

The V and J genes are TRBV25-1 and TRBJ2-3; D gene ambiguous. V shed 1 base and J shed 0 bases, with 11 bases lying between them. The germline gives CDR1 MGHDK, CDR2 SYGVNS. The length of the CDR3 is 16 residues. DNA for the CDR3: TGTGCCAGCAGTGAATCCTCCCCCACTAGCACAGATACGCAGTATTTT. This encodes CASSESSPTSTDTQYF.

The rearrangement joins TRBV7-3 to TRBJ2-2; 10 bases agree with TRBD1. This CDR3 spans 15 amino acids. The junction had 7 bases not matched to a gene; V was cut back by 6 bases and J by 6 bases. Per the germline V gene, CDR1 is SGHTA and CDR2 is FQGTGA. The CDR3 here is CASSPGTGVAGELFF. CDR3 DNA: TGTGCCAGCAGTCCTGGGACAGGGGTGGCCGGGGAGCTGTTTTTT.

This sequence joins TRBV7-9 and TRBJ2-3; D is uncertain. Germline CDR1 reads SEHNR; CDR2 reads FQNEAQ (reference sequence). Trimming took 1 base from V and 1 from J, leaving 9 bases between them. The CDR3 is 15 amino acids. CDR3 in amino acids: CASSLGARRTDTQYF. Written as DNA, the CDR3 is TGTGCCAGCAGCTTAGGGGCCAGACGCACAGATACGCAGTATTTT.